The clone carrying this T cell receptor (beta chain) was detected a few times. The data belong to a study of T-cell reconstitution after alpha-beta-depleted transplantation in children. It was with unique molecular identifiers that the TCRbeta library was prepared. TCRdb itself ran the PCR reads through MiXCR, one entry per CDR3 protein. The data contain over 200,000 distinct CDR3 sequences, approximately 9.5% of them seen just once; the ten biggest clones take up 5% to 7%. This sequence was found in a human donor who donated a stem cell graft to a child with acute lymphoblastic leukemia. The specimen was PBMCs from the stem cell graft donor, collected from the stem cell graft.

In nucleotides, the CDR3 is TGTGCCACCAGCAGAGGTCCGGGACAGGGTGATGAAAAACTGTTTTTT. This codes for CATSRGPGQGDEKLFF. The V call is TRBV15, the J call TRBJ1-4, with TRBD1 matching 9 bases. V lost 1 base and J lost 6; bases outside the gene matches: 6. Germline CDR1 reads LNHNV; CDR2 reads YYDKDF (reference sequence). CDR3 length: 16 amino acids.